The source of this TCR beta chain is a study of CD8 T cells in Susac syndrome. The study's findings and limits: The study conceded that relatively few individuals underwent its TCR sequencing and HLA analysis.

Remarks on this clonotype: No antigen is known for it.

V gave up 5 bases and J gave up 1 base; unmatched junction bases: 6. The CDR3 runs 16 residues. In germline, CDR1 is SGHTA, CDR2 FQGTGA. The RNA, about 0.45 to 1 ug, was put through reverse transcription using random hexamers. Across 54 Vbeta and 13 Jbeta, immunoSEQ multiplex PCR amplified TCR beta CDR3. One entry per CDR3 protein, called by TCRdb with MiXCR from the immunoSEQ multiplex PCR reads. Of a few hundred thousand distinct CDR3 sequences listed, roughly 90% are singletons. The receptor's source is a human donor with multiple sclerosis. The sequenced sample was CD8+ T cells from PBMCs. The V and J genes are TRBV7-3 and TRBJ1-1, with 11 bases that match TRBD1. CDR3 residues: CASSPWTGGGNTEAFF. The CDR3 DNA sequence: TGTGCCAGCAGCCCTTGGACAGGGGGCGGGAACACTGAAGCTTTCTTT.